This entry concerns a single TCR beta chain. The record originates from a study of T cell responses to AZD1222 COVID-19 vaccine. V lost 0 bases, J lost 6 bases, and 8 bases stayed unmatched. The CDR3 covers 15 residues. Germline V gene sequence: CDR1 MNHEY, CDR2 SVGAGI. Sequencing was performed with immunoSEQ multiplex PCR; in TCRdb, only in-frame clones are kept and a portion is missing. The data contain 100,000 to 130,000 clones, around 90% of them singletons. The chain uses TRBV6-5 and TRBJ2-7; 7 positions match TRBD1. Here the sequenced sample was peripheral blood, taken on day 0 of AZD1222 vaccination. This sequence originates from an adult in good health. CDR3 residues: CASSYSGGPGFEQYF. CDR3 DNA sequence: TGTGCCAGCAGTTACTCAGGGGGCCCCGGTTTCGAGCAGTACTTC.